The present T cell receptor (beta chain) was sequenced within a study of OX40 agonist ivuxolimab in advanced cancers. There are 14 residues in the CDR3. The trim removed 1 base at V and 7 bases at J, leaving 4 bases unmatched. The germline CDR1 and CDR2 sequences are MGHRA and YSYEKL. Assay: immunoSEQ multiplex PCR; the TCRdb copy retains only in-frame clones and omits some. Among some 41,000 clones listed, 70% to 90% were seen once. This clonotype originated in an adult with an advanced solid tumor such as melanoma, head and neck, liver or kidney cancer. The chain combines TRBV4-1 with TRBJ1-5; 7 bases line up with TRBD1. Sample: CD4+ or CD8+ T cells sorted from blood, taken in a trial of the OX40 agonist ivuxolimab. In DNA, the CDR3 is TGCGCCAGCAGCCAAGTTTTAGGGGGCCAGCCCCAGCATTTT. Residues: CASSQVLGGQPQHF.